This paragraph covers one T cell receptor (beta chain) sequence. This sample was taken from a study of blood T cell repertoires in COVID-19. Study at large: The analysed material was cDNA or gDNA that came from T cells, B-cell-depleted T cells, or PBMCs.

Original processing methods: Reference gene primer amplification in the assay estimated nucleated cell counts. Some clones are missing from TCRdb's copy, which holds only in-frame ones; the method was immunoSEQ multiplex PCR. V and J calls and clone size follow that table, whereas D and trimming were derived from the DNA. The repertoire holds around 480,000 clones, with 88% as singletons. Unmatched junction bases numbered 6, after V lost 5 bases and J lost 1 base. Germline loops: CDR1 LNHDA, CDR2 SQIVND (reference sequence). The CDR3 spans 15 residues. Followed over time, Seattle patients had been enrolled while infection was active.

The chain uses TRBV19 and TRBJ2-7; TRBD1 matches 9 bases. The receptor was derived from a woman aged 50 to 60 with COVID-19, enrolled during active disease. What was sequenced was peripheral blood. CDR3 sequence (DNA): TGTGCCAGTAGTGTACCGGGACAGGGTTCCTACGAGCAGTACTTC. The encoded protein is CASSVPGQGSYEQYF. The variable domain in full, with the rest retrieved from reference TRBV19 and TRBJ2-7, is DGGITQSPKYLFRKEGQNVTLSCEQNLNHDAMYWYRQDPGQGLRLIYYSQIVNDFQKGDIAEGYSVSREKKESFPLTVTSAQKNPTAFYLCASSVPGQGSYEQYFGPGTRLTVT.